This T cell receptor beta chain was recorded in a study of lymphopenia after photon versus proton radiotherapy. Study-wide results and limits: After lymphocyte nadir, photon-treated repertoires showed oligoclonal expansion, especially CD8+ Temra. Post-nadir TCR diversity decline inversely tracked overall survival among those who died.

Note on this clone: As yet, its antigen is unknown.

Produced via immunoSEQ multiplex PCR; TCRdb's table is partial and in-frame only. The profile shows approximately 160,000 clones, approximately 91% of them singletons. Germline V gene lookup returns CDR1 SGHAT and CDR2 FQNNGV. Unmatched junction bases numbered 12, after V lost 1 base and J lost 3 bases. The CDR3 runs to 18 residues. The source is a man aged 50-60 years with gastric cancer. The rearrangement joins TRBV11-2 to TRBJ2-7, with 10 nucleotides matching TRBD2. Sequenced here: peripheral blood, sampled from a patient treated with photon-based radiotherapy. CDR3 in amino acids: CASSLAKGTSATHYEQYF. The CDR3 DNA is TGTGCCAGCAGCTTAGCAAAAGGGACTAGCGCCACTCACTACGAGCAGTACTTC.